This T cell receptor beta chain comes out of a study of blood T cell repertoires in COVID-19. Study at large: Samples came from the United States, Italy and Spain, spanning acute and convalescent COVID-19. T cells, B-cell-depleted T cells, or PBMCs provided the cDNA or gDNA that served as material.

Authors' analysis steps: Amplification of reference gene primers provided the estimated nucleated cell counts. The repertoire was sequenced with immunoSEQ multiplex PCR; TCRdb's copy has only in-frame clones and lacks some. V and J calls and clone size are those listed in that table; D and trimming were worked out from the DNA. This sample yields some 150,000 clones, of which around nine tenths are seen a single time; under 3% belongs to the top ten. The CDR3 sequence is 15 residues long. The germline V gene encodes CDR1 SGHVS and CDR2 FQNEAQ. J lost 4 bases, V lost 4 bases, and 7 bases had no gene match.

The gene calls are TRBV7-8 and TRBJ1-1; 9 bases agree with TRBD1. The receptor's source is a man between 60 and 75 years old with active or convalescent COVID-19. The specimen sequenced was peripheral blood. CDR3 DNA: TGTGCCAGCAGCTGGGACAGGGAGGGAGGCACTGAAGCTTTCTTT. Its protein is CASSWDREGGTEAFF.